Listed here are 19 T cell receptor beta chains from one sample, sequenced in a study of T cell changes during pregnancy in multiple sclerosis. Data came from immunoSEQ multiplex PCR; TCRdb stores just in-frame clones and leaves some out. The sample gives about 36,000 clones, approximately 93% of which show up once; approximately 0.38% is in the top ten. This specimen was CD4+ T cells from peripheral blood mononuclear cells, taken in the first trimester of pregnancy. The receptors come from a female donor with multiple sclerosis, enrolled in a pregnancy study.

This rearrangement joins TRBV19 to TRBJ2-7, with TRBD2 as a possible D gene (5 bases). V was trimmed by 3 bases and J by 3 bases, leaving 9 bases between them. Germline V gene lookup returns CDR1 LNHDA and CDR2 SQIVND (reference sequence). The CDR3 spans 13 residues. For the CDR3, the DNA is TGTGCCAGTAGTATGGACTTAAACTACGAGCAGTACTTC. It is translated as CASSMDLNYEQYF.

The chain is built from TRBV4-3 and TRBJ2-2; no clear D gene. From germline, CDR1 is LGHNA and CDR2 YSLEER. Trimming took 1 base from V and 5 from J, leaving 8 bases between them. The CDR3 runs to 14 residues. The CDR3 here is CASSQVQKTGELFF. For the CDR3, the DNA is TGCGCCAGCAGCCAAGTTCAGAAGACCGGGGAGCTGTTTTTT.

The V gene is TRBV6-1, the J gene TRBJ2-5; D perhaps matches TRBD2 (7 bases). The CDR3 is 19 amino acids. CDR1 and CDR2 (germline): MNHNS, SASEGT. Trimming cost V 4 bases and J 9 bases, with 33 bases left between them. DNA for the CDR3: TGTGCCAGCAGTGGACGCCCCCGTAATAGTGTGGGGGGCCGGGAGGCCCAGTACTTC. Amino acid sequence: CASSGRPRNSVGGREAQYF.

The V call is TRBV6-5, the J call TRBJ2-5; perhaps TRBD2 as D (5 bases). V lost 2 bases and J lost 7, with 5 bases in between. The CDR3 runs to 11 residues. Germline V gene data show CDR1 as MNHEY and CDR2 as SVGAGI. The CDR3 DNA is TGTGCCAGCAGTTACGGAGGGACCCAGTACTTC. Protein sequence: CASSYGGTQYF.

This rearrangement joins TRBV5-4 to TRBJ1-4; TRBD1 matches 9 bases. The V gene end was trimmed by 5 bases and the J gene end by 4 bases; junction bases not matched to a gene: 6. The germline gives CDR1 SGHNT, CDR2 YYREEE (reference sequence). This CDR3 contains 15 residues. The CDR3 region is CASSRDRAFNEKLFF. The CDR3 nucleotides read TGTGCCAGCAGTCGGGACAGGGCCTTTAATGAAAAACTGTTTTTT.

V and J are TRBV9 and TRBJ1-2, with 7 bases matching TRBD1. With V trimmed by 2 bases and J by 4 bases, 5 bases remained unmatched. CDR1 and CDR2 (germline): SGDLS, YYNGEE. CDR3 size: 14 residues. The CDR3 protein is CASSVRDSGYGYTF. As DNA, the CDR3 is TGTGCCAGCAGCGTTCGGGACAGCGGCTATGGCTACACCTTC.

This chain links TRBV5-4 with TRBJ2-1, with TRBD2 identical over 8 bases. This CDR3 is 15 amino acids long. The germline V gene has CDR1 SGHNT and CDR2 YYREEE (reference sequence). J gave up 10 bases and V 0 bases, and 9 bases lay outside the gene matches. The CDR3 DNA reads TGTGCCAGCAGCTTGGGAGGGACTAGGCGACCAGAGCAGTTCTTC. Translating it yields CASSLGGTRRPEQFF.

The chain couples TRBV11-2 to TRBJ2-1, with D perhaps TRBD2 (6 bases). The germline V and J ends were trimmed by 5 bases and 0 bases, with 11 bases remaining between them. The CDR3 totals 15 residues. Looked up from germline, CDR1 is SGHAT and CDR2 is FQNNGV. The DNA for the CDR3 is TGTGCCAGCAGCCCCGGGAGTTTCTCCTACAATGAGCAGTTCTTC. Its translation is CASSPGSFSYNEQFF.

This clone has a handful of counts. V and J are TRBV6-6 and TRBJ1-5; maybe TRBD1 (5 bases). The germline V gene encodes CDR1 MNHNY and CDR2 SVGAGI (reference sequence). Trimming cost V 6 bases and J 5 bases, with 14 bases left between them. The CDR3 runs 14 residues. The CDR3 loop is CASSPTTEDQPQHF. CDR3 in DNA: TGTGCCAGCAGCCCGACGACAGAGGATCAGCCCCAGCATTTT.

The V call is TRBV2, the J call TRBJ2-7; weak D call: TRBD1 (6 bases). V lost 9 bases and J 1 base, leaving 13 bases between the germline ends. CDR1 is SNHLY and CDR2 is FYNNEI in the germline V gene. The CDR3 contains 13 residues. CDR3 nucleotides: TGTGCCAGTGGGGCAGGGGAATCCTACGAGCAGTACTTC. Amino acids: CASGAGESYEQYF.

This chain links TRBV7-2 with TRBJ2-3, with 9 bases aligning to TRBD2. The CDR3 extends over 16 amino acids. Trimming took 6 bases from V and 3 from J; bases not matched to a gene: 10. The germline CDR1 and CDR2 sequences are SGHTA and FQGNSA. The CDR3 DNA is TGTGCCAGCAGTTCCCTAAAAGCGGGGGGTACAGATACGCAGTATTTT. The encoded protein is CASSSLKAGGTDTQYF.

The V and J genes are TRBV2 and TRBJ1-2; 10 bases fit TRBD1. Germline V gives CDR1 SNHLY, CDR2 FYNNEI. V lost 5 bases and J lost 6; bases outside the gene matches: 9. The CDR3 runs 15 residues. The CDR3 region has the DNA TGTGCCAGCAGTAAGGGACAGGGGCCGGGGAATGGCTACACCTTC. Translation gives CASSKGQGPGNGYTF.

This chain uses TRBV2 with TRBJ1-5; D possibly corresponds to TRBD1 (5 bases). The CDR3 consists of 13 residues. V was cut by 8 bases and J by 0 bases, with 8 bases left in between. Germline lookup yields CDR1 SNHLY and CDR2 FYNNEI. The CDR3 region has the DNA TGTGCCAGCGGGGGGAATAGCAATCAGCCCCAGCATTTT. Residues: CASGGNSNQPQHF.

The sample holds one count of this clone. This sequence joins TRBV19 and TRBJ1-2; 8 bases line up with TRBD1. Germline-derived CDR1 and CDR2 are LNHDA and SQIVND (reference sequence). The CDR3 is 15 residues long. V gave up 3 bases and J gave up 4 bases; unmatched junction bases: 7. In nucleotides, the CDR3 is TGTGCCAGTAGTATCTTGGACAGGGTTCTCTATGGCTACACCTTC. This encodes CASSILDRVLYGYTF.

V gene TRBV19 combines with J gene TRBJ1-5; 9 bases are a match to TRBD1. V shed 5 bases and J 9 bases; nucleotides not matched to a gene: 11. CDR3 size: 15 residues. In germline, CDR1 is LNHDA, CDR2 SQIVND (reference sequence). The CDR3 loop is CASSQPGQGVAPQHF. The CDR3 DNA reads TGTGCCAGTAGTCAACCGGGACAGGGCGTAGCGCCCCAGCATTTT.

The rearrangement joins TRBV2 to TRBJ1-1; D is ambiguous. CDR3 length equals 14 residues. Trimming removed 5 bases at V and 2 bases at J, with 12 bases between. Germline lookup yields CDR1 SNHLY and CDR2 FYNNEI. In nucleotides, the CDR3 is TGTGCCAGCAGTCAAAGGACGGGAAACACTGAAGCTTTCTTT. This gives the protein CASSQRTGNTEAFF.

This chain links TRBV7-2 with TRBJ2-2; D unresolved. The CDR3 length is 14 residues. V was trimmed by 0 bases and J by 6 bases, leaving 8 bases between them. Germline lookup yields CDR1 SGHTA and CDR2 FQGNSA. The CDR3 bases are TGTGCCAGCAGCTTAGCGTCAAACTCCGGGGAGCTGTTTTTT. It is translated as CASSLASNSGELFF.

The chain employs TRBV30 and TRBJ2-5; TRBD1 matches at 7 bases. Per germline, CDR1 GTSNPN and CDR2 SVGIG (reference sequence). Trimming cost V 2 bases and J 2 bases; bases outside gene matches: 8. CDR3 length: 15 amino acids. The CDR3 nucleotides are TGTGCCTGGAGTCACGAACTGACAGGGCAAGAGACCCAGTACTTC. Amino acids: CAWSHELTGQETQYF.

The V gene is TRBV7-2, the J gene TRBJ1-5; D remains ambiguous. With 4 bases removed from V and 3 bases from J, the gap between germline ends came to 7 bases. The germline V gene encodes CDR1 SGHTA and CDR2 FQGNSA. The CDR3 consists of 13 residues. The CDR3 nucleotides read TGTGCCAGCAGCTCTAGTCTCAATCAGCCCCAGCATTTT. Amino acid sequence: CASSSSLNQPQHF.